The clone carrying this TCR beta chain was counted a few times. Its antigen is still unknown. Synthesis of TCR cDNA relied on 5'RACE template switching, which attached a universal primer site and UMIs. TCRdb re-called the 5' RACE reads with MiXCR, one entry per CDR3 protein. In the table there are just over 250,000 distinct CDR3 sequences, around 5.3% of which are singletons. The CDR3 consists of 18 residues. The data belong to a study of T cells after yellow fever vaccination. Broader study findings: Post-booster repertoires contained most primary-vaccination clones again (96% CD4, 88% CD8). It was the secondary response that reached its peak faster, day 5 versus 15, but it was weaker. Few clonotypes appeared in both CD4 and CD8 compartments.

The sample was CD4+ T cells sorted from PBMCs, taken on the day of the yellow fever booster vaccination. V and J are TRBV21-1 and TRBJ1-2; the table's D gene call, TRBD1, was not cross checked with the DNA. TRBV21-1 is noted as a pseudogene. The receptor was derived from a man younger than 35 who received the YFV17D yellow fever vaccine. The CDR3 DNA sequence: TGTGCCAGCAGCAAACCCCTGATCGGTTCTGGGGGGTGTAATGGCTACACCTTC. Its translation is CASSKPLIGSGGCNGYTF.